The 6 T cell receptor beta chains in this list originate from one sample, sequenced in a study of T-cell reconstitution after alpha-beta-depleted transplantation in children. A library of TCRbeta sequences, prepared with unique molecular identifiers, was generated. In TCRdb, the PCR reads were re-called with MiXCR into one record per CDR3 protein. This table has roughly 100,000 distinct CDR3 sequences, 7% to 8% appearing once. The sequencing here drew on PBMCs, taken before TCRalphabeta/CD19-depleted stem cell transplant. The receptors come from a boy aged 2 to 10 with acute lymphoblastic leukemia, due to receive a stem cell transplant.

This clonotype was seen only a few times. The CDR3: CASSLLAARGDEQFF. The CDR3 coding sequence is TGTGCCAGCAGTCTATTAGCCGCACGAGGGGATGAGCAGTTCTTC. The chain uses TRBV6-1 and TRBJ2-1; D possibly matches TRBD1 or TRBD2 (5 bases each). Germline CDR1 and CDR2: MNHNS and SASEGT. Trimming shortened V by 5 bases and J by 8 bases, and 19 bases separated the two germline ends. This CDR3 has 15 amino acids.

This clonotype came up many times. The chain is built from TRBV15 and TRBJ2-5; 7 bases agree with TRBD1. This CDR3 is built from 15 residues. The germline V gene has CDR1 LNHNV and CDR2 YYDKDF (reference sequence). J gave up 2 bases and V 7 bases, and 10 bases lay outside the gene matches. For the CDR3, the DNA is TGTGCCACCACCCCTGGGACAGCCCATCAAGAGACCCAGTACTTC. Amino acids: CATTPGTAHQETQYF.

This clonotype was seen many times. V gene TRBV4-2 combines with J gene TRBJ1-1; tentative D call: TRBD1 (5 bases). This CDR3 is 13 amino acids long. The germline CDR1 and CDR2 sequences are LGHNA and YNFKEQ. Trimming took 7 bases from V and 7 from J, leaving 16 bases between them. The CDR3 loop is CASTPGGGGEAFF. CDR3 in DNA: TGTGCCAGCACCCCCGGCGGGGGGGGTGAAGCTTTCTTT.

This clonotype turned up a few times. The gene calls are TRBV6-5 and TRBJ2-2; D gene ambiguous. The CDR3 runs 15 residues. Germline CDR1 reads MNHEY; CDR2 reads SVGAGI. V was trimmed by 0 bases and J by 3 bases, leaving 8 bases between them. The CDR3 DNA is TGTGCCAGCAGTTACTCGTGGACGGACACCGGGGAGCTGTTTTTT. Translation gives CASSYSWTDTGELFF.

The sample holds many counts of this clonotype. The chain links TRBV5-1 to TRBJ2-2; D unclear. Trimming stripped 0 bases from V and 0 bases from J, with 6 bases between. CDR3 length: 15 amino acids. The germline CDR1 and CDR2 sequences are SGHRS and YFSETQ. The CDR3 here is CASSLAVSNTGELFF. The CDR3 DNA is TGCGCCAGCAGCTTGGCGGTATCGAACACCGGGGAGCTGTTTTTT.

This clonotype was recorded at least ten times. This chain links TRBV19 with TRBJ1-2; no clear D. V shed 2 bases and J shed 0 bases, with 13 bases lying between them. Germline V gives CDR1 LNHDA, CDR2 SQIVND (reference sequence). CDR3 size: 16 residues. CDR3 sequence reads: CASSIRQVYANYGYTF. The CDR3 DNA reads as TGTGCCAGTAGTATAAGGCAGGTCTATGCTAACTATGGCTACACCTTC.